The 8 T cell receptor beta chains in this list originate from one sample, sequenced in a study of long-term antiretroviral therapy in people with HIV. The authors ran the immunoSEQ assay, v3.0, at survey level. Only in-frame clones appear in the TCRdb table, and some are missing; sequencing was by immunoSEQ multiplex PCR. The sample includes tens of thousands of clones, 85% to 90% of them seen just once. The source material was unsorted PBMCs, sampled approximately 4.8 years after starting antiretroviral therapy. Receptors were obtained from a man aged 35-49 years with HIV.

The rearrangement joins TRBV27 to TRBJ2-7, with 10 bases identical to TRBD1. CDR3 size: 15 residues. V lost 5 bases and J lost 4; bases outside the gene matches: 8. Germline CDR1 reads MNHEY; CDR2 reads SMNVEV (reference sequence). CDR3 sequence: CASSARTGGAYEQYF. In DNA form, the CDR3 reads TGTGCCAGCAGTGCCCGGACAGGGGGAGCGTACGAGCAGTACTTC.

This chain joins TRBV4-1 and TRBJ1-6; maybe TRBD1 (5 bases). The CDR3 is made up of 16 amino acids. CDR1 and CDR2 from the germline V gene are MGHRA and YSYEKL. Trimming took 1 base from V and 7 from J, leaving 14 bases between them. The CDR3: CASSQVSGTENSPLHF. Written as DNA, the CDR3 is TGCGCCAGCAGCCAAGTCTCCGGGACGGAGAATTCACCCCTCCACTTT.

This clone came up a few times. The chain has TRBV5-1 and TRBJ2-7; D uncertain. This CDR3 contains 13 residues. V was pared by 4 bases and J by 5 bases, with 13 bases between. The germline V gene encodes CDR1 SGHRS and CDR2 YFSETQ. The CDR3 sequence is CASSGNLQHEQYF. The CDR3 coding sequence is TGCGCCAGCAGCGGCAACCTTCAGCACGAGCAGTACTTC.

This sequence joins TRBV2 and TRBJ1-3, with no clear D. Looked up from germline, CDR1 is SNHLY and CDR2 is FYNNEI. V lost 1 base and J lost 0, with 10 bases in between. The CDR3 is made up of 16 amino acids. The CDR3 region is CASSEVGLNSGNTIYF. For the CDR3, the DNA is TGTGCCAGCAGTGAAGTCGGGCTAAACTCTGGAAACACCATATATTTT.

The CDR3 coding sequence is TGTGCCAGCAGTTACTCGAGAGGCTCTGGAAACACCATATATTTT. As protein: CASSYSRGSGNTIYF. The chain joins TRBV6-5 to TRBJ1-3, with D hard to call. Trimming removed 0 bases at V and 0 bases at J, with 6 bases between. The CDR3 is 15 amino acids. Looked up from germline, CDR1 is MNHEY and CDR2 is SVGAGI.

This rearrangement joins TRBV15 to TRBJ1-5; possible D gene TRBD1, 6 bases. V lost 5 bases and J 10 bases, leaving 18 bases between the germline ends. This CDR3 is 14 amino acids long. The germline V gene encodes CDR1 LNHNV and CDR2 YYDKDF (reference sequence). The CDR3 sequence: CATSGREGGGPQHF. CDR3 DNA: TGTGCCACCAGCGGCCGGGAGGGGGGGGGTCCCCAGCATTTT.

This clone was recorded only once. CDR3: CASSFGPYEQYF. The DNA of the CDR3 is TGCGCCAGCAGCTTTGGTCCATACGAGCAGTACTTC. The genes are TRBV5-1 and TRBJ2-7; D not certain. CDR3 length: 12 residues. Germline V lookup: CDR1 SGHRS, CDR2 YFSETQ. V was pared by 2 bases and J by 4 bases, with 7 bases between.

The chain combines TRBV5-5 with TRBJ2-6; D not certain. Germline CDR1 and CDR2: SGHKS and YYEKEE (reference sequence). This CDR3 has 12 residues. The V end lost 4 bases, the J end lost 6 bases, and 5 bases lay between the germline ends. The CDR3 loop reads CASSAAANVLTF. CDR3 DNA sequence: TGTGCCAGCAGCGCGGCGGCCAACGTCCTGACTTTC.